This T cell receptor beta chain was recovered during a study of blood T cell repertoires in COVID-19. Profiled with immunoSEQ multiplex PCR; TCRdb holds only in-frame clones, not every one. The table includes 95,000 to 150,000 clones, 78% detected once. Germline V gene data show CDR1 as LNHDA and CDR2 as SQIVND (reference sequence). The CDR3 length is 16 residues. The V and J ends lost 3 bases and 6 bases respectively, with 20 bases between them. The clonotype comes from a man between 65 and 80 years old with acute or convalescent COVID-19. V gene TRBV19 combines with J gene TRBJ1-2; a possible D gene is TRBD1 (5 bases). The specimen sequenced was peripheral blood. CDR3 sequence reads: CASSIALGGRSNGYTF. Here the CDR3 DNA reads TGTGCCAGTAGTATTGCCCTCGGGGGTAGGAGTAATGGCTACACCTTC.